One and the same sample provided the 9 T cell receptor beta chains below, sequenced in a study of cytotoxic CD8 clonotypes in ibrutinib-treated CLL. Sequenced by immunoSEQ multiplex PCR; TCRdb stores in-frame clones only, minus some. The data contain 200,000 to 250,000 clones, 79% of them singletons. The sample consisted of PBMCs, taken after 12 months of ibrutinib treatment. These receptor sequences come from a human donor with chronic lymphocytic leukemia.

The CDR3 protein is CASSPTGTASSYEQYF. The DNA for the CDR3 is TGCGCCAGCAGTCCGACAGGGACCGCCAGCTCCTACGAGCAGTACTTC. This rearrangement joins TRBV10-1 to TRBJ2-7, with 7 nucleotides matching TRBD1. From germline, CDR1 is WNHNN and CDR2 SYGVQD (reference sequence). V shed 5 bases, J shed 0 bases, and the junction held 10 bases outside the gene matches. The CDR3 spans 16 residues.

This chain uses TRBV7-2 with TRBJ2-1; a possible D gene is TRBD2 (5 bases). V shed 1 base and J shed 13 bases, with 14 bases lying between them. This CDR3 comprises 13 residues. Per the germline V gene, CDR1 is SGHTA and CDR2 is FQGNSA. The chain's CDR3 is CASSLVEGLFQFF. Here the CDR3 DNA reads TGTGCCAGCAGCTTAGTAGAGGGCTTATTCCAGTTCTTC.

The chain combines TRBV11-2 with TRBJ2-1; D unclear. Germline loops: CDR1 SGHAT, CDR2 FQNNGV. The V end lost 5 bases, the J end lost 10 bases, and 12 bases lay between the germline ends. The CDR3 consists of 12 residues. Here the CDR3 reads CASSPPQSEQFF. The CDR3 bases are TGTGCCAGCAGCCCACCTCAGTCGGAGCAGTTCTTC.

This rearrangement joins TRBV28 to TRBJ1-2, with unresolved D. The CDR3 loop spans 13 amino acids. Between the trimmed V and J ends, which lost 7 bases and 4 bases, there was a span of 13 bases. Germline CDR1 and CDR2: MDHEN and SYDVKM. Here the CDR3 DNA reads TGTGCCAGCACCCCCGGTAAGGGCTATGGCTACACCTTC. Its translation: CASTPGKGYGYTF.

The sample holds one count of this clone. The V and J genes are TRBV19 and TRBJ2-7, with TRBD2 matching over 11 bases. V was pared by 7 bases and J by 0 bases, with 8 bases of the junction left unmatched. The V gene's germline CDR1 is LNHDA and CDR2 SQIVND (reference sequence). The CDR3 extends over 16 amino acids. The CDR3 protein is CASTRTSGPSSYEQYF. The CDR3 DNA is TGTGCCAGTACCCGGACTAGCGGGCCAAGCTCCTACGAGCAGTACTTC.

The chain employs TRBV12-5 and TRBJ2-7; 9 positions match TRBD2. V shed 7 bases, J shed 2 bases, and the junction held 9 bases outside the gene matches. The CDR3 totals 15 residues. The germline CDR1 and CDR2 sequences are LGHNT and FRNRAP. CDR3 loop: CASATPGLAPYEQYF. The CDR3 DNA is TGTGCTAGTGCCACCCCGGGACTAGCCCCCTACGAGCAGTACTTC.

V usage is TRBV2 and J usage is TRBJ1-3, with D hard to call. This CDR3 has 12 residues. CDR1 is SNHLY and CDR2 is FYNNEI in the germline V gene. V lost 10 bases to trimming and J lost 4 bases, with 11 bases between them. The CDR3 here is CATQSSGNTIYF. CDR3 sequence (DNA): TGTGCCACCCAGTCGTCCGGAAACACCATATATTTT. Full variable domain (outside the CDR3, taken from reference TRBV2 and TRBJ1-3): EPEVTQTPSHQVTQMGQEVILRCVPISNHLYFYWYRQILGQKVEFLVSFYNNEISEKSEIFDDQFSVERPDGSNFTLKIRSTKLEDSAMYFCATQSSGNTIYFGEGSWLTVV.

Only one count was recorded for this clone. The gene calls are TRBV2 and TRBJ2-3; D uncertain. The germline V and J ends were trimmed by 7 bases and 6 bases, with 8 bases remaining between them. The CDR3 has 11 amino acids. Germline CDR1 SNHLY, CDR2 FYNNEI. The CDR3 nucleotides are TGTGCCAGCAAAATCCGTGATACGCAGTATTTT. The encoded protein is CASKIRDTQYF.

The CDR3, as DNA: TGTGCCAGCAGGGACCTGACAGGGGGCGGGCAGCCCCAGCATTTT. This codes for CASRDLTGGGQPQHF. The V gene is TRBV6-1, the J gene TRBJ1-5; 10 nucleotides align to TRBD1. CDR1 is MNHNS, CDR2 SASEGT, per germline. This CDR3 has 15 amino acids. Trimming at V came to 6 bases and at J to 7 bases, leaving 9 bases not matched to a gene.